The following is a T cell receptor beta chain sequence with its context. Its antigen is undetermined. The sample is drawn from a study of identical twins. General study points: Beta clonotypes that were abundant in cord blood contained fewer insertions, a pattern absent from memory repertoires. Out-of-frame alpha sequences that twins shared showed excess low generation probability.

All donors were healthy Caucasians. Trimming cost V 4 bases and J 0 bases, with 10 bases left between them. The CDR3 spans 14 residues. The germline V gene encodes CDR1 DFQATT and CDR2 SNEGSKA (reference sequence). TCRdb independently ran MiXCR on the 5' RACE reads; one entry per CDR3 protein. Of 1,800,000 or so distinct CDR3 sequences in the sample, under 35% were seen once. The V call is TRBV20-1, the J call TRBJ1-5, with TRBD1 as a possible D gene (6 bases). Sequenced input: cord blood. The origin of this receptor is a newborn girl in good health. CDR3 bases: TGCAGTGCTACAGGGGAGTCTAGCAATCAGCCCCAGCATTTT. Encoded protein: CSATGESSNQPQHF.